Listed here are 16 T cell receptor beta chains from one sample, sequenced in a study of T cells in Graves' hyperthyroidism and ophthalmopathy (dated by TCRdb to about 2019). Library preparation used multiplex PCR. The instrument given in TCRdb is Illumina HiSeq 2000. Amplification of TCR beta CDR3 regions was carried out from RNA transcripts. A first-round RT-PCR of the TCR CDR3 used the HTBI primer set with the Qiagen OneStep RT-PCR kit. TCRdb reworked the public reads: Q25 trimming with fastp, MiXCR clone assembly, productive beta chains retained. Rows matching on CDR3 protein sequence are summarized as one entry with the most common DNA and genes. The sample has some 550,000 distinct CDR3 sequences on record, about a sixth of them singletons. The ten largest clones add up to roughly 3% of the sample. The sequencing input was blood. These receptors all stem from a woman aged 40 to 55 with Graves' ophthalmopathy.

The chain links TRBV7-3 to TRBJ2-6; D remains ambiguous. The V end lost 3 bases, the J end lost 0 bases, and 9 bases lay between the germline ends. Germline V lookup: CDR1 SGHTA, CDR2 FQGTGA. CDR3 size: 16 residues. The CDR3, as DNA: TGTGCCAGCAGCTTGGCCCCGACCTCTGGGGCCAACGTCCTGACTTTC. Its translation is CASSLAPTSGANVLTF. Full variable domain (missing parts from reference TRBV7-3 and TRBJ2-6): GAGVSQTPSNKVTEKGKYVELRCDPISGHTALYWYRQSLGQGPEFLIYFQGTGAADDSGLPNDRFFAVRPEGSVSTLKIQRTERGDSAVYLCASSLAPTSGANVLTFGAGSRLTVL.

The sample holds a few counts of this clonotype. V and J are TRBV10-3 and TRBJ2-2, with a weak D call TRBD2 (5 bases). This CDR3 has 15 residues. The V gene's germline CDR1 is ENHRY and CDR2 SYGVKD. The ends were cut back, 5 bases at V and 4 bases at J, with 14 bases in the middle. The CDR3 here is CAISSDSVGTGELFF. The CDR3, as DNA: TGTGCCATCAGTTCAGATAGCGTGGGCACCGGGGAGCTGTTTTTT.

Many counts were recorded for this clonotype. The CDR3 sequence is CSATRGGEQYF. The DNA for the CDR3 is TGCAGTGCCACCCGAGGGGGCGAGCAGTACTTC. The chain joins TRBV20-1 to TRBJ2-7, with D possibly being TRBD1 (6 bases). Trimming shortened V by 6 bases and J by 6 bases, and 12 bases separated the two germline ends. The germline CDR1 and CDR2 sequences are DFQATT and SNEGSKA (reference sequence). The CDR3 contains 11 residues.

This clonotype was picked up many times. The chain couples TRBV18 to TRBJ1-1; TRBD1 aligns across 9 bases. In germline, CDR1 is KGHSH, CDR2 LQKENI. There are 15 residues in the CDR3. The V and J ends lost 3 bases and 4 bases, in that order; junction bases with no gene match: 6. The CDR3 nucleotides are TGTGCCAGCTCACCGCGGACAGGGGCGGGCACTGAAGCTTTCTTT. It codes for CASSPRTGAGTEAFF. Looking up the rest from reference TRBV18 and TRBJ1-1 gives the full variable domain: NAGVMQNPRHLVRRRGQEARLRCSPMKGHSHVYWYRQLPEEGLKFMVYLQKENIIDESGMPKERFSAEFPKEGPSILRIQQVVRGDSAAYFCASSPRTGAGTEAFFGQGTRLTVV.

This clonotype has only a few counts. This rearrangement joins TRBV9 to TRBJ2-7, with D tentatively TRBD1 or TRBD2 (6 bases each). The germline gives CDR1 SGDLS, CDR2 YYNGEE. Trimming left V 4 bases short and J 3 bases short, with 20 bases between. This CDR3 is 16 amino acids long. The CDR3 region is CASSPTGGLLDYEQYF. As DNA, the CDR3 is TGTGCCAGCAGCCCAACTGGGGGGCTCCTCGACTACGAGCAGTACTTC.

The V and J genes are TRBV7-9 and TRBJ2-7; TRBD1 is a possible D gene (7 bases). The CDR3 sequence is 13 residues long. Trimming cost V 6 bases and J 9 bases, with 18 bases left between them. CDR1 is SEHNR, CDR2 FQNEAQ, per germline (reference sequence). CDR3 nucleotides: TGTGCCAGCAGGCGGGACAGCATCAGCGGGCAGTACTTC. It codes for CASRRDSISGQYF.

This clonotype was observed a few times. V and J are TRBV6-1 and TRBJ1-5; D remains ambiguous. This CDR3 has 14 amino acids. CDR1 is MNHNS and CDR2 is SASEGT in the germline V gene. V gave up 6 bases and J gave up 6 bases, with 15 bases separating them. The CDR3 loop is CASSRVLAAQPQHF. The CDR3, as DNA: TGTGCCAGCAGCCGGGTCTTGGCGGCTCAGCCCCAGCATTTT.

The sample holds many counts of this clonotype. The gene calls are TRBV5-1 and TRBJ2-7, with 8 positions matching TRBD1. Losses at the gene ends were 0 bases for V and 4 bases for J; bases not matched to a gene: 15. This CDR3 is built from 18 residues. The germline CDR1 and CDR2 sequences are SGHRS and YFSETQ. The CDR3 nucleotides are TGCGCCAGCAGCTTGGGGCTCTTGACGGGACAGGCGGCTTACGAGCAGTACTTC. Translating it yields CASSLGLLTGQAAYEQYF.

Worth noting for this clonotype: The junction does not match germline at one end; this may be a read error. V usage is TRBV10-3 and J usage is TRBJ1-3; D gene unclear. The V gene's germline CDR1 is ENHRY and CDR2 SYGVKD. The CDR3 covers 13 residues. The CDR3 spells CAISEFSGNTIYF. In DNA, the CDR3 is TGTGCCATCAGCGAGTTCTCTGGAAACACCATATATTTT.

Many counts were recorded for this clonotype. The CDR3: CASSILTYEQYF. The CDR3 bases are TGTGCCAGCAGCATCCTGACCTACGAGCAGTACTTC. The gene calls are TRBV11-2 and TRBJ2-7, with D uncertain. The V gene's germline CDR1 is SGHAT and CDR2 FQNNGV. This CDR3 comprises 12 residues. V shed 5 bases and J shed 2 bases, with 7 bases lying between them.

In its sample, this clonotype was seen a few times. The gene calls are TRBV5-1 and TRBJ1-2, with D hard to call. The V and J ends lost 3 bases and 3 bases respectively, with 15 bases between them. The CDR3 runs to 15 residues. Germline V CDR1 and CDR2: SGHRS, YFSETQ. In DNA, the CDR3 is TGCGCCAGCAGCTCACGAGGTAGCCCGTACTATGGCTACACCTTC. Protein product: CASSSRGSPYYGYTF.

This clonotype was detected only a few times. The J gene is TRBJ2-2, the V gene TRBV28, with 7 bases aligning to TRBD1. Trimming removed 7 bases from V and 6 bases from J; junction bases left unmatched: 8. CDR1 is MDHEN, CDR2 SYDVKM, per germline. This CDR3 has 14 residues. Here the CDR3 reads CASTQQGFAGELFF. CDR3 nucleotide sequence: TGTGCCAGCACCCAACAGGGGTTCGCCGGGGAGCTGTTTTTT.

The table lists this clonotype with many counts. This chain connects TRBV3-1 to TRBJ1-5, with D possibly matching TRBD1 (5 bases). The germline CDR1 and CDR2 sequences are LGHDT and YNNKEL (reference sequence). The CDR3 is made up of 17 amino acids. Trimming pared 0 bases from V and 6 bases from J, leaving 18 bases between. The DNA of the CDR3 is TGTGCCAGCAGCCAAGATTGGGGCAGGGACCCTCTTCAGCCCCAGCATTTT. The encoded protein is CASSQDWGRDPLQPQHF.

This clonotype was seen repeatedly, ten times or more. V and J are TRBV4-1 and TRBJ2-7, with D possibly matching TRBD1 (6 bases). CDR3 length: 13 residues. Germline lookup yields CDR1 MGHRA and CDR2 YSYEKL. V lost 4 bases and J lost 4, with 11 bases in between. The CDR3 protein is CASSPGTPYEQYF. DNA of the CDR3: TGCGCCAGCAGCCCCGGGACACCTTACGAGCAGTACTTC.

This clonotype was seen at least ten times. This chain joins TRBV20-1 and TRBJ1-1; D is possibly TRBD1 (5 bases). CDR3 length: 15 amino acids. Between the trimmed V and J ends, which lost 6 bases and 4 bases, there was a span of 21 bases. CDR1 is DFQATT and CDR2 is SNEGSKA in the germline V gene (reference sequence). Written as DNA, the CDR3 is TGCAGTGCGCCAAGTTTGGGGACCTTGAGCACTGAAGCTTTCTTT. This encodes CSAPSLGTLSTEAFF.

This clonotype was counted between two and nine times. The rearrangement uses TRBV2 and TRBJ2-1, with a possible D match to TRBD2 (7 bases). Germline CDR1 reads SNHLY; CDR2 reads FYNNEI. The CDR3 loop spans 14 amino acids. Trimming took off 7 bases at V and 6 bases at J, with 16 bases between the two ends. CDR3 DNA: TGTGCCAGCAAGGGCCGGGGGGCATTCAATGAGCAGTTCTTC. Its translation is CASKGRGAFNEQFF.